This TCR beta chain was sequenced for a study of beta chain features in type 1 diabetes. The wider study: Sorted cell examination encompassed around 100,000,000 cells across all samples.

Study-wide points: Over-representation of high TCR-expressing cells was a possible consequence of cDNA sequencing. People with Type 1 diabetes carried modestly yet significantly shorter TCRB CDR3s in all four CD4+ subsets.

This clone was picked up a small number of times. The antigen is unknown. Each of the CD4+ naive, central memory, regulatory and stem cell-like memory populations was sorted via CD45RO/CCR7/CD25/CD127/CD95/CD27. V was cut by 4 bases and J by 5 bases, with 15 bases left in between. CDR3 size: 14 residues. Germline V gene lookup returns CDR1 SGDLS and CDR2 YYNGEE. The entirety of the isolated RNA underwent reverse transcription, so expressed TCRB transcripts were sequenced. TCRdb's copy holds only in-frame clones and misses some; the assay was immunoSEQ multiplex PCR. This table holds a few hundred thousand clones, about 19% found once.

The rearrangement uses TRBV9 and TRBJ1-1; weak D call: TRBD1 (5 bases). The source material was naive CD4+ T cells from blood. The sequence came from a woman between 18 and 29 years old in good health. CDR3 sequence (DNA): TGTGCCAGCAGCTTCTCACCGGGGGGGACTGAAGCTTTCTTT. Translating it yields CASSFSPGGTEAFF.